Listed here are 14 T cell receptor beta chains from one sample, sequenced in a study of CD8+ T cells in alopecia areata. Cutaneous lymph nodes were pooled and cells sorted by CD4, CD8alpha, NKG2D, NKG2ACE and more. cDNA prepared by RNA extraction and subsequent reverse transcription served as the template for sequencing. The repertoire was sequenced with immunoSEQ multiplex PCR; TCRdb's copy has only in-frame clones and lacks some. The sample includes 200,000 to 300,000 clones, none of them occurring once. Material: CD4+ T cells sorted from a lymph node. All receptors derive from a C3H/HeJ mouse with alopecia areata. The strain's MHC type: H2-k.

Points on this clone: The gene names here belong to mouse. The DNA ends 4 residues before the CDR3 does, and the rest of the CDR3 is filled in from the germline J gene. The rearrangement links TRBV19 to TRBJ2-3; perhaps TRBD1 as D (5 bases). V was pared by 2 bases and J by 1 base, with 8 bases between. This CDR3 is built from 14 residues. CDR1 FNHDT and CDR2 SITEND come from the germline V gene (reference sequence). The CDR3 bases that were read are TGTGCCAGCAGTATCAGGGTGGGTGCAGAA. Translated: CASSIRVGAE. Given in full, the CDR3 is CASSIRVGAETLYF.

This clone was found a few times. The listed genes are named as in mouse. The read finishes 4 residues shy of the CDR3 end, and the germline J gene is used to complete it. Other DNA sequences in this specimen translate into the identical CDR3. The gene calls are TRBV1 and TRBJ2-5; 9 positions agree with TRBD1. The CDR3 is 13 amino acids. Germline CDR1 is NSQYPW and CDR2 is LRSPGD (reference sequence). The CDR3 sequence: CTCSPGQGDTQYF. Incomplete CDR3 DNA: TGCACCTGCAGTCCGGGACAGGGTGAC. The variable domain in full, with the rest retrieved from reference TRBV1 and TRBJ2-5, is VTLLEQNPRWRLVPRGQAVNLRCILKNSQYPWMSWYQQDLQKQLQWLFTLRSPGDKEVKSLPGADYLATRVTDTELRLQVANMSQGRTLYCTCSPGQGDTQYFGPGTRLLVL.

Remarks on this clone: All gene names here are mouse names. The observed sequence ends 4 residues before the CDR3 terminus, with the missing tail filled in from the germline J gene. The gene calls are TRBV5 and TRBJ2-2; 7 positions agree with TRBD2. Germline lookup yields CDR1 LGHNA and CDR2 YNLKQL (reference sequence). CDR3 length: 16 residues. Incomplete CDR3 DNA: TGTGCCAGCAGCCAAGATGGATGGGGGGTGAGCGGG. Protein sequence: CASSQDGWGVSG. The CDR3 in its entirety is CASSQDGWGVSGQLYF.

As for this clone: The gene names here belong to mouse. The read stops 4 residues short of the end of the CDR3; the missing end is completed from the germline J gene. This chain uses TRBV13-1 with TRBJ2-5; D possibly corresponds to TRBD1 (6 bases). Germline assignment: CDR1 NSHNY and CDR2 SYGAGN. CDR3 length: 12 residues. The covered CDR3 bases are TGTGCCAGCAGAGGACAGAGAGAC. The encoded protein is CASRGQRD. The entire CDR3 sequence reads CASRGQRDTQYF.

This clone turned up a few times. The germline and genes are mouse ones. The read stops 4 residues short of the end of the CDR3; the missing end is completed from the germline J gene. The chain is built from TRBV31 and TRBJ2-5, with D possibly TRBD2 on 6 matching bases. CDR1 and CDR2 (germline): GKSSPN, SITVG. The CDR3 has 13 residues. The CDR3 sequence is CAWSATGRDTQYF. Incomplete CDR3 DNA: TGTGCCTGGAGTGCGACTGGAAGAGAC. The entire variable domain, with the rest obtained from reference TRBV31 and TRBJ2-5, is as follows: AQTIHQWPVAEIKAVGSPLSLGCTIKGKSSPNLYWYWQATGGTLQQLFYSITVGQVESVVQLNLSASRPKDDQFILSTEKLLLSHSGFYLCAWSATGRDTQYFGPGTRLLVL.

With respect to this clone: Germline and genes here are mouse. The read ends 4 residues before the CDR3 terminus; that terminus is restored from the germline J gene. The chain employs TRBV21 and TRBJ2-1; 11 bases agree with TRBD1. TRBV21 counts as an open reading frame of uncertain function. This CDR3 spans 15 amino acids. J lost 4 bases, V lost 4 bases, and 3 bases had no gene match. Incomplete CDR3 DNA: TGTGCTAGCAGTCCTGGGACAGGGGGTTATGCT. Translated: CASSPGTGGYA. The entire CDR3 is CASSPGTGGYAEQFF.

About this clone itself: Gene names and germline refer to mouse. The read terminates 4 residues before the CDR3 end, so the remaining end is supplied by the germline J gene. V usage is TRBV13-2 and J usage is TRBJ2-3; D remains unclear. Trimming took 2 bases from V and 2 from J, leaving 6 bases between them. CDR1 is NNHNN and CDR2 is SYGAGS in the germline V gene (reference sequence). The CDR3 has 13 amino acids. CDR3 protein: CASGEYNAETLYF. The DNA read from the CDR3 is TGTGCCAGCGGTGAATACAATGCAGAA.

Of note for this clone: Gene names and germline refer to mouse. The read ends 4 residues early relative to the CDR3; the germline J gene fills the gap. Other DNA sequences in the same sample also yield this CDR3. The chain combines TRBV29 with TRBJ2-1, with D maybe TRBD1 (6 bases). CDR1 and CDR2 from the germline V gene are MSHET and SYDVDS. The CDR3 contains 15 residues. The V and J ends lost 0 bases and 1 base respectively, with 7 bases between them. CDR3 DNA, as far as it was read: TGTGCTAGCAGTTTATCGGGACAAAACTATGCT. It is translated as CASSLSGQNYA. The full-length CDR3 reads as CASSLSGQNYAEQFF.

This clone has only a few counts. Each gene name is a mouse one. The read gets to within 4 residues of the CDR3 end, and the germline J gene fills in the rest. The rearrangement links TRBV31 to TRBJ2-1; the match to TRBD1 covers 11 bases. The CDR3 is 15 amino acids. V dropped 3 bases and J dropped 3; count of bases not matched to a gene: 4. The germline V gene encodes CDR1 GKSSPN and CDR2 SITVG. CDR3 DNA (partial): TGTGCCTGGAGCACCGGGACAGGGGGCTATGCT. It encodes CAWSTGTGGYA. The full CDR3 protein reads CAWSTGTGGYAEQFF.

This clone was counted only a few times. Being one base from a much bigger clone, this may be a read error. Germline and genes: mouse. The sequenced fragment ends 4 residues before the CDR3 boundary, so the rest is inferred from the germline J gene. The sample holds other DNA sequences that translate to the same CDR3. The V call is TRBV31, the J call TRBJ2-5; the D gene is possibly TRBD1 (6 bases). The CDR3 loop spans 12 amino acids. CDR1 is GKSSPN and CDR2 is SITVG in the germline V gene. The CDR3 protein is CAWSLGGDTQYF. CDR3 DNA (partial): TGTGCCTGGAGTCTAGGGGGAGAC.

Turning to this clone: The gene names given are mouse names. The CDR3 extends 4 residues past the end of the read, so its final part is completed from the germline J gene. The sample carries other DNA sequences with the same CDR3. This chain links TRBV5 with TRBJ1-1; possibly TRBD1 for D (6 bases). Germline assignment: CDR1 LGHNA and CDR2 YNLKQL (reference sequence). Trimming removed 0 bases from V and 1 base from J, with 6 bases in between. This CDR3 is built from 14 residues. CDR3 sequence: CASSQEGQNTEVFF. CDR3 DNA (partial): TGTGCCAGCAGCCAAGAGGGACAAAACACA.

The table lists this clone with a few counts. Gene names denote mouse genes. The read falls 4 residues short of the CDR3 end, and the missing part is taken from the germline J gene. Additional DNA sequences in this sample encode the identical CDR3. The chain employs TRBV19 and TRBJ2-7, with 11 bases matching TRBD2. The trim removed 3 bases at V and 3 bases at J, leaving 2 bases unmatched. The length of the CDR3 is 14 residues. Germline V CDR1 and CDR2: FNHDT, SITEND (reference sequence). This chain's CDR3 is CASSTGTGGYEQYF. Incomplete CDR3 DNA: TGTGCCAGCAGTACCGGGACTGGGGGCTAT.

For this clone: Mouse names are used for the genes. The DNA ends 4 residues before the CDR3 does, and the rest of the CDR3 is filled in from the germline J gene. The chain recombines TRBV13-3 with TRBJ1-2; possibly TRBD1 for D (5 bases). CDR3 length: 13 amino acids. Germline CDR1 reads NNHDY; CDR2 reads SYVADS. The covered CDR3 bases are TGTGCCAGCAGTGATGTGGGGGGTTCC. Its translation is CASSDVGGS. The whole CDR3 protein is CASSDVGGSDYTF.

This clone turned up a few times. The gene symbols are mouse symbols. The read ends 4 residues early relative to the CDR3; the germline J gene fills the gap. The chain has TRBV14 and TRBJ1-1, with D unresolved. Looked up from germline, CDR1 is SGHDT and CDR2 is FRDEAV. This CDR3 region has 12 residues. CDR3 amino acids: CASSFPGTEVFF. Incomplete CDR3 DNA: TGTGCCAGCAGTTTCCCTGGGACA.